This T cell receptor beta chain is from a study of shared clonotypes between healthy human individuals. Study as a whole: Three plates each covered CD4 naive and memory; CD8 naive two, CD8 memory one.

V lost 0 bases, J lost 1 base, and 1 base stayed unmatched. In germline, CDR1 is SGHRS, CDR2 YFSETQ. The CDR3 spans 15 residues. To note about this clone: At the DNA level, this CDR3 is encoded by other sequences in the same sample as well.

Clones were sequenced by immunoSEQ multiplex PCR, and TCRdb holds only the in-frame ones, with some missing. The sample carries a few million clones, 90% to 95% recorded once. Sequencing was done on a sample of naive CD4+ T cells sorted from blood. Subset specified: CD45RA+ positively selected. The TCR was taken from a man aged 18 to 29 in good health. V is TRBV5-1 and J is TRBJ2-3; TRBD2 matches at 8 bases. CDR3 bases: TGCGCCAGCAGCTTGGGAGCGGGAGGCACAGATACGCAGTATTTT. It specifies CASSLGAGGTDTQYF.